This T cell receptor beta chain was recorded in a study of technical replicates of blood from a handful of donors. Only a few counts were recorded for this clone. The germline CDR1 and CDR2 sequences are SNHLY and FYNNEI. V was cut by 5 bases and J by 0 bases, with 11 bases left in between. There are 15 residues in the CDR3. Using immunoSEQ multiplex PCR, the repertoire was profiled, and TCRdb retains in-frame clones only, with some absent. The sample gives under 95,000 clones, about 98% of which show up once; approximately 0.14% is in the top ten. The V and J genes are TRBV2 and TRBJ1-5; D is perhaps TRBD1 (6 bases). Sequenced material: T cells isolated from PBMCs. The sequence was collected from a human donor in good health. The CDR3 region has the DNA TGTGCCAGCAGTTCAGGGGTTTATAGCAATCAGCCCCAGCATTTT. Residues: CASSSGVYSNQPQHF.